The clone carrying this T cell receptor (beta chain) is a singleton in its sample. This record comes from a study of blood T cell repertoires in COVID-19. About the study: Whether acute or convalescent, the COVID-19 samples came from the United States, Italy and Spain. The analysed material was cDNA or gDNA that came from T cells, B-cell-depleted T cells, or PBMCs.

Methods used by the authors: Amplification of reference gene primers was used by the study to estimate nucleated cell counts. TCRdb keeps only in-frame clones here, not all; method: immunoSEQ multiplex PCR. V and J calls and clone size are copied from that table; D and trimming were computed from the DNA. The table lists some 140,000 clones, roughly four fifths of them singletons, with roughly 12% in the top ten. This clonotype originated in a human donor in a cohort sampled during active COVID-19. Sequencing was carried out using peripheral blood.

CDR3 sequence reads: CASSVDTGIYNYGYTF. The CDR3 DNA follows: TGTGCCAGCAGCGTAGATACAGGGATCTACAACTATGGCTACACCTTC. V and J are TRBV9 and TRBJ1-2, with a tentative D call TRBD1 (6 bases). V lost 0 bases, J lost 2 bases, and 14 bases lay in between. The germline V gene has CDR1 SGDLS and CDR2 YYNGEE. This CDR3 contains 16 residues.